These 25 T cell receptor beta chains originate from one sample sequenced in a study of blood T cell repertoires in COVID-19. This table comes from immunoSEQ multiplex PCR, and its TCRdb copy is limited to in-frame clones, with some not included. The sample includes nearly 300,000 clones, roughly 86% of them seen just once. Material: PBMCs or T cells enriched from blood (not recorded which). The receptor source for this set is a woman between 50 and 59 years old who had been exposed to COVID-19.

The chain combines TRBV28 with TRBJ2-7, with TRBD1 as a possible D gene (6 bases). There are 16 residues in the CDR3. V shed 5 bases and J shed 3 bases, with 20 bases lying between them. The germline gives CDR1 MDHEN, CDR2 SYDVKM. The CDR3 bases are TGTGCCAGCAGTCACCCGAAGACAGGTTCCCACTACGAGCAGTACTTC. Its translation is CASSHPKTGSHYEQYF. The whole variable domain, remainder taken from reference TRBV28 and TRBJ2-7, is DVKVTQSSRYLVKRTGEKVFLECVQDMDHENMFWYRQDPGLGLRLIYFSYDVKMKEKGDIPEGYSVSREKKERFSLILESASTNQTSMYLCASSHPKTGSHYEQYFGPGTRLTVT.

The chain has TRBV7-9 and TRBJ2-5, with D perhaps TRBD2 (5 bases). Germline-derived CDR1 and CDR2 are SEHNR and FQNEAQ (reference sequence). V dropped 2 bases and J dropped 5 bases, with 9 bases sitting between them. The CDR3 extends over 13 amino acids. The CDR3 loop is CASSLSSAETQYF. CDR3 in DNA: TGTGCCAGCAGCTTAAGTAGCGCGGAGACCCAGTACTTC.

The chain joins TRBV7-2 to TRBJ2-5; TRBD2 matches at 8 bases. V was pared by 5 bases and J by 4 bases, with 6 bases of the junction left unmatched. CDR3 length: 14 amino acids. The germline V gene has CDR1 SGHTA and CDR2 FQGNSA. The CDR3 is CASSRGGYRETQYF. The CDR3 coding sequence is TGTGCCAGCAGCCGGGGGGGTTATAGAGAGACCCAGTACTTC.

The J gene is TRBJ2-3, the V gene TRBV3-1 (or the pseudogene TRBV3-2); TRBD2 matches at 9 bases. Germline CDR1 and CDR2: LGHDT and YNNKEL (reference sequence). The CDR3 is made up of 16 amino acids. Trimming cost V 2 bases and J 2 bases; bases outside gene matches: 5. Written as DNA, the CDR3 is TGTGCCAGCAGCCAATTTGCGGGGGGGCTCACAGATACGCAGTATTTT. Translating it yields CASSQFAGGLTDTQYF.

The chain couples TRBV21-1 to TRBJ2-3; no check of the table's D call, TRBD2, against the DNA was made. TRBV21-1 is labeled a pseudogene. This CDR3 is 19 amino acids long. The CDR3: CASSKRTGGLTLGTDTQYF. CDR3 in DNA: TGTGCCAGCAGCAAAAGGACGGGGGGACTCACCTTAGGCACAGATACGCAGTATTTT.

The genes are TRBV5-5 and TRBJ2-2; 12 bases line up with TRBD1. The CDR3 loop spans 17 amino acids. The germline V gene encodes CDR1 SGHKS and CDR2 YYEKEE (reference sequence). V shed 6 bases, J shed 7 bases, and the junction held 13 bases outside the gene matches. CDR3 residues: CASNRMGTGGVIGELFF. The DNA for the CDR3 is TGTGCCAGCAACAGAATGGGGACAGGGGGCGTAATCGGGGAGCTGTTTTTT.

This chain uses TRBV2 with TRBJ1-1, with TRBD1 matching 8 bases. The CDR3 is 12 amino acids. J lost 5 bases, V lost 4 bases, and 0 bases had no gene match. Germline V CDR1 and CDR2: SNHLY, FYNNEI. In DNA, the CDR3 is TGTGCCAGCAGTGGACAGGGGACTGAAGCTTTCTTT. This gives the protein CASSGQGTEAFF.

This chain uses TRBV28 with TRBJ2-7, with D maybe TRBD1 (5 bases). The CDR3 extends over 14 amino acids. With 3 bases removed from V and 7 bases from J, the gap between germline ends came to 16 bases. Germline CDR1 and CDR2: MDHEN and SYDVKM. The CDR3, as DNA: TGTGCCAGCAGTTTGCCCCTCCTCCAGGGAGAGCAGTACTTC. Amino acids: CASSLPLLQGEQYF.

The chain links TRBV4-2 to TRBJ2-2, with 10 bases lining up with TRBD2. The CDR3 is 19 residues long. Unmatched junction bases numbered 9, after V lost 0 bases and J lost 2 bases. Germline assignment: CDR1 LGHNA and CDR2 YNFKEQ. CDR3 coding DNA: TGTGCCAGCAGCCAAGATACATCTAGCGGGGGAACCAACACCGGGGAGCTGTTTTTT. This codes for CASSQDTSSGGTNTGELFF.

The chain has TRBV28 and TRBJ1-5; TRBD1 agrees at 9 bases. Unmatched junction bases numbered 10, after V lost 6 bases and J lost 10 bases. The CDR3 sequence is 14 residues long. Germline V gene lookup returns CDR1 MDHEN and CDR2 SYDVKM. The CDR3 DNA reads as TGTGCCAGCAGCTCAACAGGGGGCTGGGGACCCCAGCATTTT. Encoded protein: CASSSTGGWGPQHF. Looking up the rest from reference TRBV28 and TRBJ1-5 gives the full variable domain: DVKVTQSSRYLVKRTGEKVFLECVQDMDHENMFWYRQDPGLGLRLIYFSYDVKMKEKGDIPEGYSVSREKKERFSLILESASTNQTSMYLCASSSTGGWGPQHFGDGTRLSIL.

V usage is TRBV5-6 and J usage is TRBJ1-6; 8 nucleotides line up with TRBD1. This CDR3 comprises 14 residues. Germline V gene data show CDR1 as SGHDT and CDR2 as YYEEEE. After removal of 4 bases from V and 9 bases from J, the junction contained 6 bases not matched to a gene. The CDR3 DNA sequence: TGTGCCAGCAGCGCCGGGACAGGCGGTTCACCCCTCCACTTT. It translates to CASSAGTGGSPLHF.

V is TRBV3-1 (or the pseudogene TRBV3-2) and J is TRBJ2-2; 8 positions agree with TRBD1. V trimming: 3 bases; J trimming: 6 bases; junction bases outside the gene matches: 6. Per germline, CDR1 LGHDT and CDR2 YNNKEL (reference sequence). There are 15 residues in the CDR3. As DNA, the CDR3 is TGTGCCAGCAGCCATTCAGGGGGCTCCGCCGGGGAGCTGTTTTTT. Translated: CASSHSGGSAGELFF.

The table lists this clone with a few counts. The chain is built from TRBV9 and TRBJ2-1; maybe TRBD1 (5 bases). The germline gives CDR1 SGDLS, CDR2 YYNGEE. Trimming took 0 bases from V and 7 from J, leaving 14 bases between them. The CDR3 extends over 15 amino acids. The CDR3 is CASSVGTLSRNEQFF. CDR3 in DNA: TGTGCCAGCAGCGTAGGGACACTTTCGAGGAATGAGCAGTTCTTC.

The chain recombines TRBV11-2 with TRBJ2-7; possible D gene TRBD1, 5 bases. V lost 1 base to trimming and J lost 4 bases, with 8 bases between them. The V gene's germline CDR1 is SGHAT and CDR2 FQNNGV. The CDR3 loop spans 13 amino acids. The CDR3 nucleotides are TGTGCCAGCAGCTTAGGGGGCCAGTACGAGCAGTACTTC. Protein: CASSLGGQYEQYF.

The table lists this clone with a count of one. The rearrangement joins TRBV14 to TRBJ1-6; the D is unclear. V was shortened by 4 bases and J by 10 bases, with 8 bases between the two germline ends. From germline, CDR1 is SGHDN and CDR2 FVKESK. This CDR3 has 12 amino acids. The CDR3 region is CASSLPGSPLHF. The DNA of the CDR3 is TGTGCCAGCAGCCTCCCCGGGTCACCCCTCCACTTT.

The chain uses TRBV7-9 and TRBJ1-6, with a possible D match to TRBD1 (6 bases). The germline V gene has CDR1 SEHNR and CDR2 FQNEAQ (reference sequence). The CDR3 is 14 amino acids. The germline V and J ends were trimmed by 5 bases and 8 bases, with 13 bases remaining between them. The CDR3 sequence is CASSPRQVHSPLHF. In nucleotides, the CDR3 is TGTGCCAGCAGCCCCCGACAGGTCCATTCACCCCTCCACTTT.

The CDR3 loop is CASSEGALDYGYTF. The CDR3 nucleotides are TGTGCCAGCAGTGAAGGGGCCTTGGACTATGGCTACACCTTC. The rearrangement uses TRBV2 and TRBJ1-2; D gene ambiguous. V gave up 1 base and J gave up 3 bases, with 9 bases separating them. This CDR3 has 14 amino acids. Germline CDR1 and CDR2: SNHLY and FYNNEI.

V is TRBV6-5 and J is TRBJ2-1; 9 bases are shared with TRBD1. Germline V gene lookup returns CDR1 MNHEY and CDR2 SVGAGI. V gave up 2 bases and J gave up 4 bases; unmatched junction bases: 6. The CDR3 loop spans 16 amino acids. The CDR3 DNA follows: TGTGCCAGCAGTTACCTCGGGACAGGGCCTTACAATGAGCAGTTCTTC. Translated: CASSYLGTGPYNEQFF.

The chain uses TRBV15 and TRBJ1-2; TRBD1 might be the D (5 bases). From germline, CDR1 is LNHNV and CDR2 YYDKDF (reference sequence). The V gene lost 1 base and the J gene lost 14 bases, with 14 bases spanning the gap. The CDR3 runs to 12 residues. This CDR3 reads CATSRAQGAGTF. The DNA of the CDR3 is TGTGCCACCAGCAGAGCGCAGGGTGCAGGAACCTTC. The complete variable domain, with remaining parts taken from reference TRBV15 and TRBJ1-2, reads DAMVIQNPRYQVTQFGKPVTLSCSQTLNHNVMYWYQQKSSQAPKLLFHYYDKDFNNEADTPDNFQSRRPNTSFCFLDIRSPGLGDTAMYLCATSRAQGAGTFGSGTRLTVV.

V is TRBV11-2 and J is TRBJ2-7, with 11 bases matching TRBD1. Per the germline V gene, CDR1 is SGHAT and CDR2 is FQNNGV. With V trimmed by 1 base and J by 4 bases, 3 bases remained unmatched. This CDR3 contains 15 residues. CDR3 residues: CASSLAGTGGYEQYF. The CDR3 DNA sequence: TGTGCCAGCAGCTTAGCTGGGACAGGGGGGTACGAGCAGTACTTC. The variable domain in full, completed from reference TRBV11-2 and TRBJ2-7, reads EAGVAQSPRYKIIEKRQSVAFWCNPISGHATLYWYQQILGQGPKLLIQFQNNGVVDDSQLPKDRFSAERLKGVDSTLKIQPAKLEDSAVYLCASSLAGTGGYEQYFGPGTRLTVT.

This clone has just one count. V usage is TRBV15 and J usage is TRBJ2-1; D gene ambiguous. V was cut by 5 bases and J by 3 bases, with 5 bases left in between. Germline loops: CDR1 LNHNV, CDR2 YYDKDF (reference sequence). This CDR3 has 12 residues. The CDR3 coding sequence is TGTGCCACCAGCCGACTCTACAATGAGCAGTTCTTC. Encoded protein: CATSRLYNEQFF.

The genes are TRBV7-9 and TRBJ1-2, with 7 bases identical to TRBD1. This CDR3 spans 16 amino acids. V dropped 4 bases and J dropped 2; count of bases not matched to a gene: 10. Germline CDR1 reads SEHNR; CDR2 reads FQNEAQ (reference sequence). The CDR3, as DNA: TGTGCCAGCAGCTACGACCGGACAGGCATCAACTATGGCTACACCTTC. It codes for CASSYDRTGINYGYTF.

This clone occurred a few times. This chain connects TRBV4-1 to TRBJ1-6; 9 bases line up with TRBD1. V was pared by 1 base and J by 5 bases, with 3 bases of the junction left unmatched. The CDR3 sequence is 16 residues long. The germline V gene encodes CDR1 MGHRA and CDR2 YSYEKL. Here the CDR3 DNA reads TGCGCCAGCAGCCAAGGGACAGGGGTGGATAATTCACCCCTCCACTTT. It specifies CASSQGTGVDNSPLHF.

The V gene is TRBV6-4, the J gene TRBJ2-1; TRBD1 aligns across 8 bases. V dropped 5 bases and J dropped 4; count of bases not matched to a gene: 4. This CDR3 comprises 14 residues. In germline, CDR1 is MRHNA, CDR2 SNTAGT. This CDR3 reads CASSPQGVYNEQFF. CDR3 nucleotide sequence: TGTGCCAGCAGTCCACAGGGGGTGTACAATGAGCAGTTCTTC.

V usage is TRBV29-1 and J usage is TRBJ1-1, with D unresolved. CDR1 is SQVTM, CDR2 ANQGSEA, per germline. The CDR3 runs to 12 residues. V was pared by 6 bases and J by 1 base, with 9 bases between. The CDR3 DNA is TGCAGCGTCAAGGCAGGGAACACTGAAGCTTTCTTT. Its translation: CSVKAGNTEAFF.